These 28 T cell receptor beta chains share one sample of origin, sequenced in a study of blood T cell repertoires in COVID-19. The assay was immunoSEQ multiplex PCR, and TCRdb's table has in-frame clones only and misses some. Of 150,000 or so clones in the sample, less than 85% were seen once. The sequencing sample was made of peripheral blood. These receptors originate from a human donor with acute or convalescent COVID-19. The donor label of this sample is uncertain.

The table lists this clone with a count of one. The chain carries TRBV6-4 and TRBJ1-6, with 8 bases aligning to TRBD1. The CDR3 is 14 residues long. V trimming: 4 bases; J trimming: 6 bases; junction bases outside the gene matches: 2. Germline CDR1 is MRHNA and CDR2 is SNTAGT. Here the CDR3 DNA reads TGTGCCAGCAGTGTACAGGGGGGTAATTCACCCCTCCACTTT. Protein sequence: CASSVQGGNSPLHF.

Written as DNA, the CDR3 is TGTGCCAGTAGTACGCGGGGGCTGATCTACGAGCAGTACTTC. It yields the protein CASSTRGLIYEQYF. This chain connects TRBV19 to TRBJ2-7, with a weak D call TRBD2 (7 bases). CDR3 length: 14 amino acids. CDR1 and CDR2 from the germline V gene are LNHDA and SQIVND (reference sequence). V was clipped by 4 bases and J by 3 bases, with 13 bases between them.

This clone was observed a handful of times. V usage is TRBV5-4 and J usage is TRBJ2-7; a possible D gene is TRBD2 (7 bases). There are 14 residues in the CDR3. Trimming took off 4 bases at V and 6 bases at J, with 17 bases between the two ends. Germline V gives CDR1 SGHNT, CDR2 YYREEE (reference sequence). CDR3 protein: CASSPGEGPGEQYF. The CDR3 DNA reads TGTGCCAGCAGCCCAGGGGAGGGTCCCGGCGAGCAGTACTTC.

The chain combines TRBV11-3 with TRBJ2-3, with TRBD2 matching 12 bases. After removal of 5 bases from V and 6 bases from J, the junction contained 3 bases not matched to a gene. The CDR3 is 14 residues long. Germline V lookup: CDR1 SGHNT, CDR2 YENEEA. CDR3 sequence reads: CASSLGTSGDTQYF. The CDR3, as DNA: TGTGCCAGCAGCCTCGGGACTAGCGGGGATACGCAGTATTTT.

V and J are TRBV3-1 (or the pseudogene TRBV3-2) and TRBJ1-5; D ambiguous. V was pared by 2 bases and J by 7 bases, with 9 bases between. Germline V gene lookup returns CDR1 LGHDT and CDR2 YNNKEL (reference sequence). The CDR3 has 13 residues. Here the CDR3 reads CASSQTPRQPQHF. DNA for the CDR3: TGTGCCAGCAGCCAAACCCCGCGGCAGCCCCAGCATTTT.

This clone was detected only a few times. One end of the junction fails to match germline, which may point to a read error. The gene calls are TRBV7-9 and TRBJ1-4; D perhaps matches TRBD1 (6 bases). Germline CDR1 and CDR2: SEHNR and FQNEAQ (reference sequence). The CDR3 is made up of 13 amino acids. CDR3 nucleotides: TGTGCCAGCAGCCCCCGGGACCTGAGGGGGAAGCTTTTT. It codes for CASSPRDLRGKLF.

V is TRBV5-4 and J is TRBJ1-2, with D unresolved. The CDR3 spans 13 residues. V lost 6 bases and J lost 8, with 17 bases in between. Germline CDR1 is SGHNT and CDR2 is YYREEE (reference sequence). For the CDR3, the DNA is TGTGCCAGCACCGTGGGGAGGTCTGGCGGCTACACCTTC. The encoded protein is CASTVGRSGGYTF. Full variable domain (remainder filled in from reference TRBV5-4 and TRBJ1-2): ETGVTQSPTHLIKTRGQQVTLRCSSQSGHNTVSWYQQALGQGPQFIFQYYREEENGRGNFPPRFSGLQFPNYSSELNVNALELDDSALYLCASTVGRSGGYTFGSGTRLTVV.

The V and J genes are TRBV6-5 and TRBJ2-4; possible D gene TRBD2, 6 bases. The CDR3 is 16 residues long. Germline V CDR1 and CDR2: MNHEY, SVGAGI. Trimming pared 2 bases from V and 9 bases from J, leaving 20 bases between. CDR3 DNA sequence: TGTGCCAGCAGTTACCTAACGCGCGGGGCTCCCGGCATTCAGTACTTC. Translated, it gives CASSYLTRGAPGIQYF.

The CDR3: CASSLVGLAGGPNTGELFF. The CDR3 nucleotides are TGTGCCAGCAGCTTAGTAGGACTAGCGGGGGGGCCGAACACCGGGGAGCTGTTTTTT. This chain connects TRBV7-9 to TRBJ2-2; 15 bases match TRBD2. V was pared by 1 base and J by 0 bases, with 3 bases of the junction left unmatched. The germline CDR1 and CDR2 sequences are SEHNR and FQNEAQ (reference sequence). The length of the CDR3 is 19 residues.

The chain combines TRBV5-1 with TRBJ2-1; D gene uncertain. The germline V and J ends were trimmed by 5 bases and 3 bases, with 15 bases remaining between them. Germline V gene lookup returns CDR1 SGHRS and CDR2 YFSETQ. This CDR3 spans 15 amino acids. CDR3 sequence: CASRGLPDDYNEQFF. The CDR3 bases are TGCGCCAGCAGGGGCCTGCCCGATGACTACAATGAGCAGTTCTTC. Looking up the rest from reference TRBV5-1 and TRBJ2-1 gives the full variable domain: KAGVTQTPRYLIKTRGQQVTLSCSPISGHRSVSWYQQTPGQGLQFLFEYFSETQRNKGNFPGRFSGRQFSNSRSEMNVSTLELGDSALYLCASRGLPDDYNEQFFGPGTRLTVL.

As DNA, the CDR3 is TGTGCCACCAACCCACAGGGGACAGGGATTGAAAAACTGTTTTTT. As protein: CATNPQGTGIEKLFF. V is TRBV28 and J is TRBJ1-4; 9 nucleotides line up with TRBD1. The length of the CDR3 is 15 residues. Germline V gene data show CDR1 as MDHEN and CDR2 as SYDVKM. J was trimmed by 7 bases and V by 10 bases; bases with no gene match: 13.

DNA for the CDR3: TGTGCCAGTAGTATCACTTATCACTGGAACACTGAAGCTTTCTTT. It specifies CASSITYHWNTEAFF. The rearrangement uses TRBV19 and TRBJ1-1; no clear D gene. Per germline, CDR1 LNHDA and CDR2 SQIVND (reference sequence). The CDR3 has 15 residues. V was clipped by 3 bases and J by 1 base, with 12 bases between them.

This chain uses TRBV3-1 (or the pseudogene TRBV3-2) with TRBJ2-4, with 7 bases aligning to TRBD2. This CDR3 is built from 16 residues. The germline V gene has CDR1 LGHDT and CDR2 YNNKEL (reference sequence). V shed 1 base, J shed 3 bases, and the junction held 6 bases outside the gene matches. The CDR3 region has the DNA TGTGCCAGCAGCCAAGTTGGCGGGGGATTCAAAAACATTCAGTACTTC. As protein: CASSQVGGGFKNIQYF.

The chain carries TRBV3-1 (or the pseudogene TRBV3-2) and TRBJ1-1; D unclear. The CDR3 length is 13 residues. Trimming took off 3 bases at V and 11 bases at J, with 16 bases between the two ends. In germline, CDR1 is LGHDT, CDR2 YNNKEL (reference sequence). In DNA, the CDR3 is TGTGCCAGCAGCCATGGACTGGAGAGCGGGGCTTTCTTT. Residues: CASSHGLESGAFF.

CDR3 sequence: CASSLSRTNEQFF. CDR3 in DNA: TGTGCCAGCAGTTTATCACGGACTAATGAGCAGTTCTTC. The chain uses TRBV27 and TRBJ2-1; weak D call: TRBD2 (5 bases). The CDR3 is 13 amino acids. V lost 0 bases to trimming and J lost 7 bases, with 7 bases between them. The V gene's germline CDR1 is MNHEY and CDR2 SMNVEV (reference sequence).

The chain links TRBV6-5 to TRBJ1-6; perhaps TRBD1 as D (6 bases). Germline CDR1 MNHEY, CDR2 SVGAGI. The CDR3 consists of 15 residues. Trimming stripped 6 bases from V and 7 bases from J, with 16 bases between. The CDR3 sequence: CASSKKQGGNSPLHF. The CDR3 bases are TGTGCCAGCAGCAAGAAACAGGGTGGCAATTCACCCCTCCACTTT.

V is TRBV5-1 and J is TRBJ1-1, with TRBD1 as a possible D gene (5 bases). V was cut by 3 bases and J by 1 base, with 10 bases left in between. The CDR3 is 14 amino acids. CDR1 is SGHRS, CDR2 YFSETQ, per germline. DNA for the CDR3: TGCGCCAGCAGCTCCCAGGGCCAGAACACTGAAGCTTTCTTT. This gives the protein CASSSQGQNTEAFF.

The chain has TRBV7-3 and TRBJ2-1; 7 bases agree with TRBD2. V was pared by 4 bases and J by 4 bases, with 19 bases of the junction left unmatched. This CDR3 spans 19 amino acids. CDR1 is SGHTA, CDR2 FQGTGA, per germline. The CDR3 here is CASSSLHRPERGYYNEQFF. The CDR3 bases are TGTGCCAGCAGCTCACTCCACCGGCCCGAGCGGGGCTATTACAATGAGCAGTTCTTC.

The rearrangement joins TRBV6-2 or TRBV6-3 to TRBJ1-6; possibly TRBD1 for D (5 bases). The CDR3 runs 14 residues. Germline V gene sequence: CDR1 MNHEY, CDR2 SVGEGT. V lost 2 bases and J 6 bases, leaving 8 bases between the germline ends. This CDR3 is CASSYRGSNSPLHF. Written as DNA, the CDR3 is TGTGCCAGCAGTTACAGGGGATCTAATTCACCCCTCCACTTT.

The chain combines TRBV7-8 with TRBJ1-6, with D possibly matching TRBD1 (5 bases). The V gene lost 5 bases and the J gene lost 6 bases, with 17 bases spanning the gap. The CDR3 loop spans 16 amino acids. Germline CDR1 reads SGHVS; CDR2 reads FQNEAQ. The CDR3 reads CASSLGVRQLNSPLHF. CDR3 coding DNA: TGTGCCAGCAGCCTAGGCGTCAGACAGCTTAATTCACCCCTCCACTTT. Full variable domain (missing parts from reference TRBV7-8 and TRBJ1-6): GAGVSQSPRYKVAKRGQDVALRCDPISGHVSLFWYQQALGQGPEFLTYFQNEAQLDKSGLPSDRFFAERPEGSVSTLKIQRTQQEDSAVYLCASSLGVRQLNSPLHFGNGTRLTVT.

In this sample, this clone turned up once. The V call is TRBV2, the J call TRBJ2-5, with a weak D call TRBD1 (6 bases). V shed 6 bases and J shed 5 bases, with 16 bases lying between them. The CDR3 sequence is 14 residues long. Germline V gene data show CDR1 as SNHLY and CDR2 as FYNNEI. The CDR3 protein is CASSSQGRGETQYF. In DNA, the CDR3 is TGTGCCAGCAGCTCGCAGGGGAGAGGGGAGACCCAGTACTTC.

The chain recombines TRBV28 with TRBJ1-6; D gene unclear. CDR1 is MDHEN, CDR2 SYDVKM, per germline. The CDR3 sequence is 16 residues long. V gave up 2 bases and J gave up 2 bases, with 10 bases separating them. The CDR3 loop reads CASSLRVEAYNSPLHF. In DNA, the CDR3 is TGTGCCAGCAGTTTACGTGTGGAGGCCTATAATTCACCCCTCCACTTT.

The rearrangement links TRBV11-2 to TRBJ2-3; 8 nucleotides match TRBD1. This CDR3 region has 16 residues. Trimming at V came to 5 bases and at J to 0 bases, leaving 7 bases not matched to a gene. Germline CDR1 and CDR2: SGHAT and FQNNGV. CDR3 region: CASSPRTGYSTDTQYF. The DNA of the CDR3 is TGTGCCAGCAGCCCGAGGACAGGGTACAGCACAGATACGCAGTATTTT.

The chain couples TRBV27 to TRBJ2-7, with D unresolved. V was clipped by 3 bases and J by 5 bases, with 5 bases between them. The length of the CDR3 is 11 residues. Germline V gives CDR1 MNHEY, CDR2 SMNVEV (reference sequence). The CDR3, as DNA: TGTGCCAGCAGTTTGAGGAACGAGCAGTACTTC. It encodes CASSLRNEQYF.

This rearrangement joins TRBV7-7 to TRBJ2-1; tentatively, D is TRBD2 (7 bases). CDR1 and CDR2 (germline): SSHAT, FNYEAQ (reference sequence). This CDR3 region has 15 residues. V was trimmed by 5 bases and J by 4 bases, leaving 15 bases between them. The CDR3 DNA reads TGTGCCAGCAGCCGACGGGGGGCAGCATACAATGAGCAGTTCTTC. Protein sequence: CASSRRGAAYNEQFF.

The V call is TRBV6-5, the J call TRBJ2-3; TRBD2 agrees at 13 bases. V lost 10 bases to trimming and J lost 0 bases; unmatched junction nucleotides: 4. The germline V gene has CDR1 MNHEY and CDR2 SVGAGI. The CDR3 consists of 15 residues. The CDR3 DNA follows: TGTGCCACCGGGACTAGCGGGGCGAGCACAGATACGCAGTATTTT. Protein product: CATGTSGASTDTQYF.

The chain couples TRBV27 to TRBJ1-6; D may be TRBD1 (6 bases). Per germline, CDR1 MNHEY and CDR2 SMNVEV (reference sequence). Trimming stripped 6 bases from V and 6 bases from J, with 12 bases between. The CDR3 consists of 14 residues. This chain's CDR3 is CASSRQDINSPLHF. The CDR3 coding sequence is TGTGCCAGCAGCCGACAGGACATTAATTCACCCCTCCACTTT.

This sequence joins TRBV18 and TRBJ1-2; 7 bases fit TRBD1. The CDR3 runs 16 residues. J gave up 0 bases and V 3 bases, and 7 bases lay outside the gene matches. Germline V gives CDR1 KGHSH, CDR2 LQKENI. CDR3 protein: CASSPGTALANYGYTF. The CDR3 DNA reads TGTGCCAGCTCACCTGGGACAGCCTTAGCTAACTATGGCTACACCTTC.